This TCR beta chain is drawn from a study of T cells expressing NK-cell markers. One entry per CDR3 protein, without DNA, is what TCRdb gives after re-calling the 5' RACE reads. The sample has 120,000 to 150,000 distinct CDR3 sequences, and its top ten clones hold around 12%. Germline V CDR1 and CDR2: DFQATT, SNEGSKA (reference sequence). The CDR3 has 16 residues. The material sequenced was blood T cells: a sorted CD56 or NKG2C T cell subset, CD4+ or CD8+ T cells, or bulk PBMC T cells (not recorded which). The chain is built from TRBV20-1 and TRBJ2-1; the TCRdb D gene call, TRBD2, has no DNA to confirm it. The source of this sequence is a man aged 18 to 29 in good health. The chain's CDR3 is CSARAWRELYYNEQFF.